This entry lists 2 T cell receptor beta chains sequenced from one sample in a study of PD-1 blockade in classical Hodgkin lymphoma. Every patient experienced relapse after autologous stem cell transplantation, and brentuximab vedotin exposure varied. Data came from immunoSEQ multiplex PCR; TCRdb stores just in-frame clones and leaves some out. There are more than 140,000 clones in the sample; about 81% occur only once, and 9.2% lies in the top ten. The sequencing used peripheral blood mononuclear cells (PBMCs), collected before the second cycle of nivolumab. Receptor source: a human donor with classical Hodgkin lymphoma.

The chain uses TRBV27 and TRBJ2-7; 8 bases match TRBD1. Trimming took 8 bases from V and 5 from J; bases not matched to a gene: 5. The CDR3 contains 12 residues. Looked up from germline, CDR1 is MNHEY and CDR2 is SMNVEV (reference sequence). This chain's CDR3 is CASRTGGNEQYF. As DNA, the CDR3 is TGTGCCAGCCGTACAGGGGGGAACGAGCAGTACTTC.

This clone has a handful of counts. This sequence joins TRBV27 and TRBJ2-3, with D perhaps matching TRBD1 or TRBD2 (6 bases each). There are 15 residues in the CDR3. V shed 2 bases and J shed 0 bases, with 9 bases lying between them. Per germline, CDR1 MNHEY and CDR2 SMNVEV (reference sequence). CDR3 sequence: CASSLRGVSTDTQYF. The CDR3 DNA reads as TGTGCCAGCAGTTTAAGGGGGGTCAGCACAGATACGCAGTATTTT.